Following are 11 T cell receptor beta chains from one sample sequenced in a study of shared clonotypes between healthy human individuals. Positive CCR7 selection of CD45RO-negative cells yielded the naive CD8 cells, and terminally differentiated effector memory CD45RA+ cells were excluded. Profiling relied on immunoSEQ multiplex PCR, and the TCRdb table lists in-frame clones only, not all of them. The repertoire holds about 2 million clones, with approximately 95% as singletons. The source material was naive CD8+ T cells sorted from blood. The source of these receptors is a man in his late teens or twenties in good health.

This clone was seen only once. V is TRBV5-5 and J is TRBJ2-7; D unclear. Germline assignment: CDR1 SGHKS and CDR2 YYEKEE (reference sequence). The CDR3 is 14 residues long. V lost 3 bases and J 2 bases, leaving 12 bases between the germline ends. CDR3 loop: CASSSLTAPYEQYF. DNA for the CDR3: TGTGCCAGCAGCTCCTTGACGGCCCCCTACGAGCAGTACTTC.

The CDR3 nucleotides are TGCAGCGTCGAGTACGGGACAGGGGGCTGGAATGAGCAGTTCTTC. It yields the protein CSVEYGTGGWNEQFF. The chain is built from TRBV29-1 and TRBJ2-1, with 12 bases aligning to TRBD1. Trimming took 6 bases from V and 7 from J; bases not matched to a gene: 10. Per germline, CDR1 SQVTM and CDR2 ANQGSEA. CDR3 size: 15 residues.

The CDR3 reads CATSGGWANVLTF. For the CDR3, the DNA is TGTGCCACCTCAGGGGGTTGGGCCAACGTCCTGACTTTC. The rearrangement uses TRBV27 and TRBJ2-6; 7 positions match TRBD1. Losses at the gene ends were 10 bases for V and 5 bases for J; bases not matched to a gene: 5. CDR3 length: 13 residues. The V gene's germline CDR1 is MNHEY and CDR2 SMNVEV (reference sequence). The full variable domain, its missing parts supplied by reference TRBV27 and TRBJ2-6, is EAQVTQNPRYLITVTGKKLTVTCSQNMNHEYMSWYRQDPGLGLRQIYYSMNVEVTDKGDVPEGYKVSRKEKRNFPLILESPSPNQTSLYFCATSGGWANVLTFGAGSRLTVL.

The rearrangement links TRBV9 to TRBJ2-2; D not resolved. There are 16 residues in the CDR3. Deletions cut 3 bases from V and 1 base from J, with 13 bases between. Germline lookup yields CDR1 SGDLS and CDR2 YYNGEE. The CDR3 reads CASSGNKWVNTGELFF. The CDR3 DNA is TGTGCCAGCAGCGGGAATAAGTGGGTGAACACCGGGGAGCTGTTTTTT.

V is TRBV19 and J is TRBJ2-3; D unresolved. CDR3 size: 13 residues. Germline V lookup: CDR1 LNHDA, CDR2 SQIVND (reference sequence). Trimming shortened V by 2 bases and J by 6 bases, and 9 bases separated the two germline ends. The CDR3 spells CASSIILGDTQYF. The DNA of the CDR3 is TGTGCCAGTAGTATAATCTTGGGGGATACGCAGTATTTT.

Regarding this clone: Different DNA sequences within this sample yield the same CDR3. The chain employs TRBV6-6 and TRBJ1-1, with D unresolved. The V gene's germline CDR1 is MNHNY and CDR2 SVGAGI (reference sequence). The CDR3 length is 13 residues. Trimming stripped 3 bases from V and 3 bases from J, with 8 bases between. The CDR3 DNA follows: TGTGCCAGCAGTTATGCCCTGGACACTGAAGCTTTCTTT. Its protein product is CASSYALDTEAFF.

V is TRBV4-1 and J is TRBJ1-2; D gene uncertain. Trimming shortened V by 5 bases and J by 5 bases, and 21 bases separated the two germline ends. From germline, CDR1 is MGHRA and CDR2 YSYEKL. This CDR3 region has 16 residues. The CDR3, as DNA: TGCGCCAGCAGCTTAAGGATGGGTAGCTATGCATATGGCTACACCTTC. Its translation is CASSLRMGSYAYGYTF.

V usage is TRBV4-1 and J usage is TRBJ2-1, with TRBD2 identical over 9 bases. Germline CDR1 is MGHRA and CDR2 is YSYEKL. The CDR3 sequence is 17 residues long. V gave up 2 bases and J gave up 2 bases; unmatched junction bases: 7. The CDR3 region is CASSQKPGGRAYNEQFF. DNA for the CDR3: TGCGCCAGCAGCCAAAAGCCAGGCGGGAGGGCCTACAATGAGCAGTTCTTC.

This clone was picked up one time. The chain employs TRBV28 and TRBJ2-1; D call uncertain. This CDR3 spans 13 amino acids. The V gene lost 5 bases and the J gene lost 8 bases, with 13 bases spanning the gap. The germline V gene has CDR1 MDHEN and CDR2 SYDVKM. The CDR3 loop reads CASSQSSWDEQFF. CDR3 DNA: TGTGCCAGCAGTCAAAGTAGTTGGGATGAGCAGTTCTTC.

The chain recombines TRBV5-5 with TRBJ2-3; 7 bases match TRBD1. The junction had 13 bases not matched to a gene; V was cut back by 4 bases and J by 5 bases. The CDR3 has 16 residues. The V gene's germline CDR1 is SGHKS and CDR2 YYEKEE (reference sequence). The CDR3 spells CASSDDRESDLDTQYF. DNA of the CDR3: TGTGCCAGCAGCGACGACAGGGAGAGCGATTTAGATACGCAGTATTTT.

The chain recombines TRBV27 with TRBJ2-7; possibly TRBD1 for D (5 bases). The V end was cut by 6 bases, the J end by 2 bases, with 14 bases between. Germline values: CDR1 MNHEY, CDR2 SMNVEV (reference sequence). The CDR3 has 14 residues. The CDR3 DNA reads TGTGCCAGCAGCCCGGAAGGGGTCACCTACGAGCAGTACTTC. Protein product: CASSPEGVTYEQYF.